This TCR beta chain appears in the sequencing data of a study of cytomegalovirus exposure and HLA in healthy donors. Study outcomes and limitations: Within the 95 to 150 validation repertoires, first-cohort TCR clusters tended to co-occur, according to a later analysis.

In germline, CDR1 is MNHEY, CDR2 SMNVEV (reference sequence). This CDR3 has 15 amino acids. With 3 bases clipped from V and 2 bases from J, the junction kept 5 bases outside the gene matches. As regards this clone: Its specificity is not known.

Some clones are missing from TCRdb's copy, which holds only in-frame ones; the method was immunoSEQ multiplex PCR. Among approximately 99,000 clones listed, 95% were seen once. This clonotype was obtained from a woman younger than 35 in good health and CMV-seronegative. The material sequenced was PBMCs. The chain joins TRBV27 to TRBJ2-3, with 7 bases fitting TRBD1. The CDR3 region has the DNA TGTGCCAGCAGTTTCCTTGGACAGGACACAGATACGCAGTATTTT. Residues: CASSFLGQDTDTQYF.